The 32 T cell receptor beta chains presented below share a single source sample, sequenced in a study of T cell repertoires in cytomegalovirus infection. MiXCR, run by TCRdb on the reads, gives a single entry per CDR3 protein. The sample yields about 770,000 distinct CDR3 sequences, under 35% seen once. These receptors lack a known antigen. This material consisted of cultured CD8+ T cells from PBMCs, taken from culture after CMV antigen stimulation. These receptor sequences come from a human donor in good health (CMV status not recorded). Some clones in this sample may be carry-over from other donors' samples.

The chain joins TRBV28 to TRBJ1-5; TRBD1 matches at 7 bases. Germline CDR1 is MDHEN and CDR2 is SYDVKM. This CDR3 spans 16 amino acids. The trim removed 1 base at V and 3 bases at J, leaving 6 bases unmatched. The CDR3 loop is CASSLFTGQNNQPQHF. The DNA of the CDR3 is TGTGCCAGCAGTTTATTTACGGGACAGAACAATCAGCCCCAGCATTTT.

The chain employs TRBV27 and TRBJ1-6; D is unresolved. The CDR3 runs 12 residues. The germline gives CDR1 MNHEY, CDR2 SMNVEV (reference sequence). The V end lost 5 bases, the J end lost 9 bases, and 8 bases lay between the germline ends. CDR3 coding DNA: TGTGCCAGCAGTCCCATGAGTTCACCCCTCCACTTT. It yields the protein CASSPMSSPLHF.

This clonotype was picked up a small number of times. The chain has TRBV7-9 and TRBJ2-1, with D tentatively TRBD2 (6 bases). Trimming removed 4 bases from V and 13 bases from J, with 32 bases in between. Germline V gene sequence: CDR1 SEHNR, CDR2 FQNEAQ (reference sequence). The CDR3 totals 18 residues. The CDR3 bases are TGTGCCAGCAGCTCAACGGGGGTTGGACTGGCCCCTACCGGACACCAGTTCTTC. This translates into CASSSTGVGLAPTGHQFF.

The chain is built from TRBV19 and TRBJ2-2; 8 bases match TRBD1. V lost 6 bases, J lost 3 bases, and 9 bases stayed unmatched. CDR1 and CDR2 from the germline V gene are LNHDA and SQIVND (reference sequence). The CDR3 has 16 amino acids. CDR3: CASRSSGGAYTGELFF. The CDR3 DNA sequence: TGTGCCAGTAGGAGCTCAGGGGGCGCTTACACCGGGGAGCTGTTTTTT.

V is TRBV7-6 and J is TRBJ2-5, with D possibly TRBD2 on 7 matching bases. CDR1 and CDR2 from the germline V gene are SGHVS and FNYEAQ. CDR3 length equals 18 residues. The V end was cut by 1 base, the J end by 1 base, with 19 bases between. The CDR3 region is CASSLERDNPWAQETQYF. In DNA, the CDR3 is TGTGCCAGCAGCTTAGAGCGGGACAATCCCTGGGCCCAAGAGACCCAGTACTTC.

In this sample, this clonotype turned up once. The chain joins TRBV24-1 to TRBJ1-2; no definite D call. Germline V gene lookup returns CDR1 KGHDR and CDR2 SFDVKD. V gave up 3 bases and J gave up 2 bases, with 9 bases separating them. The CDR3 is 14 residues long. The CDR3 nucleotides are TGTGCCACCAGTGATCGGGAAATCAACTATGGCTACACCTTC. Translation gives CATSDREINYGYTF.

In its sample, this clonotype was seen many times. The chain carries TRBV27 and TRBJ1-2, with D possibly matching TRBD1 (5 bases). The CDR3 contains 15 residues. Germline assignment: CDR1 MNHEY and CDR2 SMNVEV (reference sequence). Trimming removed 2 bases at V and 6 bases at J, with 16 bases between. CDR3 amino acids: CASSLARGAYDGYTF. The CDR3 coding sequence is TGTGCCAGCAGTTTAGCCCGGGGCGCTTACGATGGCTACACCTTC.

The chain has TRBV14 and TRBJ2-3; the match to TRBD2 covers 13 bases. The CDR3 extends over 18 amino acids. With V trimmed by 6 bases and J by 1 base, 10 bases remained unmatched. From germline, CDR1 is SGHDN and CDR2 FVKESK. CDR3 bases: TGTGCCAGCAGTCCGCCGGGACTAGCGGGAAGCGGCACAGATACGCAGTATTTT. It translates to CASSPPGLAGSGTDTQYF.

This clonotype was seen only a few times. The rearrangement joins TRBV27 to TRBJ2-1; TRBD1 aligns across 8 bases. Trimming took 5 bases from V and 7 from J; bases not matched to a gene: 16. Germline V gene sequence: CDR1 MNHEY, CDR2 SMNVEV (reference sequence). The length of the CDR3 is 17 residues. As DNA, the CDR3 is TGTGCCAGCAGTCCCTTCTGGGACAGGACCTTAGGTAATGAGCAGTTCTTC. Translated, it gives CASSPFWDRTLGNEQFF.

The V call is TRBV7-9, the J call TRBJ2-3; TRBD1 aligns across 8 bases. The CDR3 sequence is 14 residues long. CDR1 is SEHNR and CDR2 is FQNEAQ in the germline V gene (reference sequence). The ends lost 5 bases at V and 4 bases at J; junction bases unmatched: 5. The CDR3 DNA reads as TGTGCCAGCAGCCCCAGGGGGCGCTCAGATACGCAGTATTTT. It translates to CASSPRGRSDTQYF. The whole variable domain, remainder taken from reference TRBV7-9 and TRBJ2-3, is DTGVSQNPRHKITKRGQNVTFRCDPISEHNRLYWYRQTLGQGPEFLTYFQNEAQLEKSRLLSDRFSAERPKGSFSTLEIQRTEQGDSAMYLCASSPRGRSDTQYFGPGTRLTVL.

In this sample, this clonotype turned up a few times. This chain connects TRBV6-2 or TRBV6-3 to TRBJ1-2; the match to TRBD1 covers 10 bases. V shed 6 bases, J shed 10 bases, and the junction held 8 bases outside the gene matches. The CDR3 sequence is 13 residues long. Germline V lookup: CDR1 MNHEY, CDR2 SVGEGT. In DNA, the CDR3 is TGTGCCAGCAGCACTATCGGGACAGGGGACTACACCTTC. Its protein is CASSTIGTGDYTF.

This clonotype occurred a few times. J is TRBJ1-1 and V is TRBV4-2; tentative D call: TRBD1 (5 bases). Germline CDR1 and CDR2: LGHNA and YNFKEQ. V lost 4 bases, J lost 1 base, and 13 bases lay in between. The CDR3 runs 15 residues. The CDR3: CASSPQGLKNTEAFF. The CDR3 DNA sequence: TGTGCCAGCAGCCCCCAGGGCCTTAAGAACACTGAAGCTTTCTTT.

This chain uses TRBV20-1 with TRBJ2-7; 11 bases align to TRBD1. V lost 2 bases, J lost 5 bases, and 8 bases stayed unmatched. CDR1 is DFQATT, CDR2 SNEGSKA, per germline (reference sequence). CDR3 length: 15 residues. Written as DNA, the CDR3 is TGCAGTGCTAGACCAGGGACAGGGGGTTACGACGAGCAGTACTTC. Translated, it gives CSARPGTGGYDEQYF.

The table lists this clonotype with many counts. This rearrangement joins TRBV7-2 to TRBJ2-6; 7 bases line up with TRBD1. Germline V CDR1 and CDR2: SGHTA, FQGNSA. The CDR3 has 16 residues. J lost 1 base, V lost 5 bases, and 5 bases had no gene match. Here the CDR3 DNA reads TGTGCCAGCAGCCTGGACAGGCGATCTGGGGCCAACGTCCTGACTTTC. This gives the protein CASSLDRRSGANVLTF. The full variable domain, its missing parts supplied by reference TRBV7-2 and TRBJ2-6, is GAGVSQSPSNKVTEKGKDVELRCDPISGHTALYWYRQSLGQGLEFLIYFQGNSAPDKSGLPSDRFSAERTGGSVSTLTIQRTQQEDSAVYLCASSLDRRSGANVLTFGAGSRLTVL.

The rearrangement joins TRBV12-3 or TRBV12-4 to TRBJ1-4; 9 bases fit TRBD1. V shed 1 base, J shed 5 bases, and the junction held 2 bases outside the gene matches. There are 15 residues in the CDR3. The CDR3 spells CASSLVGQGNEKLFF. For the CDR3, the DNA is TGTGCCAGCAGTTTAGTTGGACAGGGGAATGAAAAACTGTTTTTT.

The chain joins TRBV9 to TRBJ2-5, with 12 bases lining up with TRBD2. The CDR3 runs 16 residues. The germline CDR1 and CDR2 sequences are SGDLS and YYNGEE. After removal of 5 bases from V and 2 bases from J, the junction contained 7 bases not matched to a gene. Here the CDR3 reads CASSVGLAGLQETQYF. The DNA of the CDR3 is TGTGCCAGCAGTGTGGGACTAGCGGGTCTTCAAGAGACCCAGTACTTC.

V and J are TRBV27 and TRBJ2-2, with no clear D. CDR1 MNHEY and CDR2 SMNVEV come from the germline V gene (reference sequence). The CDR3 has 11 amino acids. Trimming removed 10 bases at V and 7 bases at J, with 10 bases between. CDR3 sequence: CAIRMGGELFF. In nucleotides, the CDR3 is TGTGCCATCCGAATGGGCGGGGAGCTGTTTTTT.

There are many counts of this clonotype. J is TRBJ1-1 and V is TRBV7-6; maybe TRBD1 (5 bases). The CDR3 totals 14 residues. The V gene lost 5 bases and the J gene lost 0 bases, with 10 bases spanning the gap. The germline V gene encodes CDR1 SGHVS and CDR2 FNYEAQ. Written as DNA, the CDR3 is TGTGCCAGCAGCATGGACACAATGAACACTGAAGCTTTCTTT. Its translation is CASSMDTMNTEAFF.

The table lists this clonotype with a few counts. The chain employs TRBV27 and TRBJ2-2; 9 nucleotides align to TRBD1. The CDR3 totals 16 residues. The trim removed 5 bases at V and 5 bases at J, leaving 9 bases unmatched. From germline, CDR1 is MNHEY and CDR2 SMNVEV (reference sequence). The CDR3 protein is CASSPRQGEGTGELFF. The DNA of the CDR3 is TGTGCCAGCAGTCCCCGACAGGGGGAAGGAACCGGGGAGCTGTTTTTT.

This rearrangement joins TRBV27 to TRBJ2-1; weak D call: TRBD1 (6 bases). Germline-derived CDR1 and CDR2 are MNHEY and SMNVEV (reference sequence). CDR3 length: 14 amino acids. Trimming took off 2 bases at V and 5 bases at J, with 10 bases between the two ends. The DNA of the CDR3 is TGTGCCAGCAGTTTAGTTGGGGGCCACAATGAGCAGTTCTTC. Its protein product is CASSLVGGHNEQFF.

The V call is TRBV29-1, the J call TRBJ1-2; TRBD1 aligns across 9 bases. CDR3 length: 16 residues. The ends lost 3 bases at V and 4 bases at J; junction bases unmatched: 12. Germline-derived CDR1 and CDR2 are SQVTM and ANQGSEA. The CDR3 is CSVDLPGTGPGYGYTF. The DNA of the CDR3 is TGCAGCGTTGACCTACCCGGGACAGGGCCAGGCTATGGCTACACCTTC.

This clonotype was observed a handful of times. The CDR3 sequence is CASSLAWREAISNQPQHF. The CDR3, as DNA: TGTGCCAGCAGCTTGGCCTGGAGGGAGGCGATAAGCAATCAGCCCCAGCATTTT. This rearrangement joins TRBV5-5 to TRBJ1-5; no clear D gene. V gave up 0 bases and J gave up 1 base, with 17 bases separating them. From germline, CDR1 is SGHKS and CDR2 YYEKEE (reference sequence). The CDR3 covers 18 residues. Together with reference TRBV5-5 and TRBJ1-5, the CDR3 gives the full variable domain: DAGVTQSPTHLIKTRGQQVTLRCSPISGHKSVSWYQQVLGQGPQFIFQYYEKEERGRGNFPDRFSARQFPNYSSELNVNALLLGDSALYLCASSLAWREAISNQPQHFGDGTRLSIL.

At least ten counts were recorded for this clonotype. This chain uses TRBV27 with TRBJ2-1, with 9 bases identical to TRBD2. The germline V gene encodes CDR1 MNHEY and CDR2 SMNVEV (reference sequence). Unmatched junction bases numbered 5, after V lost 1 base and J lost 7 bases. CDR3 length equals 15 residues. CDR3 nucleotide sequence: TGTGCCAGCAGTTTATGGGGACTAGCTGTGAATGAGCAGTTCTTC. This encodes CASSLWGLAVNEQFF.

In this sample, this clonotype turned up a few times. This sequence joins TRBV7-9 and TRBJ2-1, with 7 bases aligning to TRBD1. The germline V gene has CDR1 SEHNR and CDR2 FQNEAQ (reference sequence). The CDR3 runs 12 residues. V shed 5 bases and J 8 bases; nucleotides not matched to a gene: 3. The CDR3 loop reads CASSRTGHEQFF. The CDR3 coding sequence is TGTGCCAGCAGCCGGACAGGTCATGAGCAGTTCTTC.

The V call is TRBV28, the J call TRBJ1-2; D remains ambiguous. CDR3 size: 12 residues. Trimming shortened V by 6 bases and J by 7 bases, and 12 bases separated the two germline ends. Germline CDR1 MDHEN, CDR2 SYDVKM. The CDR3 protein is CASSLDGPGYTF. CDR3 sequence (DNA): TGTGCCAGCAGCCTGGACGGGCCTGGCTACACCTTC.

V is TRBV6-2 or TRBV6-3 and J is TRBJ1-2; 7 nucleotides match TRBD1. The CDR3 contains 17 residues. V was pared by 8 bases and J by 7 bases, with 22 bases of the junction left unmatched. Germline values: CDR1 MNHEY, CDR2 SVGEGT. CDR3 protein: CASGVWSTGAELFGYTF. CDR3 DNA sequence: TGTGCCAGCGGAGTTTGGTCAACAGGGGCTGAACTATTTGGCTACACCTTC.

The genes are TRBV20-1 and TRBJ1-1, with a tentative D call TRBD1 (6 bases). The CDR3 totals 13 residues. The ends were cut back, 6 bases at V and 0 bases at J, with 11 bases in the middle. Germline CDR1 and CDR2: DFQATT and SNEGSKA (reference sequence). The CDR3 DNA reads TGCAGTGCCCTTCAGGGGATGAACACTGAAGCTTTCTTT. Its protein product is CSALQGMNTEAFF.

This clonotype appeared many times. The genes are TRBV7-2 and TRBJ2-6, with D hard to call. This CDR3 spans 19 amino acids. The V and J ends lost 0 bases and 3 bases respectively, with 18 bases between them. The V gene's germline CDR1 is SGHTA and CDR2 FQGNSA. In nucleotides, the CDR3 is TGTGCCAGCAGCTTAGCCCCTACTCCCCAGGCTTTTGGGGCCAACGTCCTGACTTTC. Its translation: CASSLAPTPQAFGANVLTF.

The chain combines TRBV6-4 with TRBJ2-1; D gene ambiguous. Germline assignment: CDR1 MRHNA and CDR2 SNTAGT. V lost 2 bases and J 1 base, leaving 6 bases between the germline ends. The CDR3 has 14 amino acids. The CDR3 reads CASSDKASYNEQFF. CDR3 in DNA: TGTGCCAGCAGTGACAAGGCTTCCTACAATGAGCAGTTCTTC.

V usage is TRBV10-3 and J usage is TRBJ2-3; 9 bases are a match to TRBD2. CDR1 and CDR2 from the germline V gene are ENHRY and SYGVKD. This CDR3 spans 16 amino acids. Trimming at V came to 4 bases and at J to 2 bases, leaving 7 bases not matched to a gene. CDR3 sequence reads: CAISGLAGRATDTQYF. DNA of the CDR3: TGTGCCATCAGTGGCCTAGCGGGGAGAGCCACAGATACGCAGTATTTT.

The chain joins TRBV6-6 to TRBJ2-2; maybe TRBD1 (5 bases). V was shortened by 0 bases and J by 7 bases, with 9 bases between the two germline ends. This CDR3 comprises 14 residues. The germline V gene encodes CDR1 MNHNY and CDR2 SVGAGI (reference sequence). DNA of the CDR3: TGTGCCAGCAGTTACTCCGACAGTGTCGGGGAGCTGTTTTTT. The encoded protein is CASSYSDSVGELFF.

This clonotype was seen only a few times. This chain uses TRBV7-6 with TRBJ2-1; D might be TRBD1 (6 bases). The length of the CDR3 is 14 residues. In germline, CDR1 is SGHVS, CDR2 FNYEAQ. V lost 5 bases to trimming and J lost 6 bases, with 14 bases between them. In DNA form, the CDR3 reads TGTGCCAGCAGCGACAGGACAGCCATCAATGAGCAGTTCTTC. Its protein product is CASSDRTAINEQFF. The whole variable domain, remainder taken from reference TRBV7-6 and TRBJ2-1, is GAGVSQSPRYKVTKRGQDVALRCDPISGHVSLYWYRQALGQGPEFLTYFNYEAQQDKSGLPNDRFSAERPEGSISTLTIQRTEQRDSAMYRCASSDRTAINEQFFGPGTRLTVL.